One and the same sample provided the 29 T cell receptor beta chains below, sequenced in a study of blood T cell repertoires in COVID-19. Measured with immunoSEQ multiplex PCR; TCRdb has only the in-frame clones, and not every one. The sample comprises 100,000 to 150,000 clones, 81% of which are singletons, and 3.8% rests with the top ten. Specimen: peripheral blood. These receptors all stem from a woman aged 50 to 60 with acute or convalescent COVID-19.

V and J are TRBV7-6 and TRBJ2-1, with 13 bases matching TRBD2. This CDR3 contains 15 residues. The junction had 6 bases not matched to a gene; V was cut back by 5 bases and J by 8 bases. Germline V gene data show CDR1 as SGHVS and CDR2 as FNYEAQ. In DNA, the CDR3 is TGTGCCAGCAGCCCCGGACTAGCGGGAGAACATGAGCAGTTCTTC. This encodes CASSPGLAGEHEQFF.

This clone has more than one count but fewer than ten. The chain has TRBV14 and TRBJ2-2; 7 bases are a match to TRBD1. CDR3 length: 13 amino acids. J lost 7 bases, V lost 4 bases, and 3 bases had no gene match. Germline loops: CDR1 SGHDN, CDR2 FVKESK. The CDR3 DNA is TGTGCCAGCAGCCCCGGGACAGTCGGGGAGCTGTTTTTT. Protein: CASSPGTVGELFF.

The rearrangement links TRBV3-1 (or the pseudogene TRBV3-2) to TRBJ1-1; 7 nucleotides line up with TRBD1. The V gene's germline CDR1 is LGHDT and CDR2 YNNKEL (reference sequence). Trimming cost V 3 bases and J 1 base; bases outside gene matches: 2. This CDR3 spans 14 amino acids. The CDR3 reads CASSHGTANTEAFF. DNA for the CDR3: TGTGCCAGCAGCCACGGGACAGCGAACACTGAAGCTTTCTTT.

The genes are TRBV10-3 and TRBJ2-7, with TRBD1 matching over 11 bases. The CDR3 contains 14 residues. Looked up from germline, CDR1 is ENHRY and CDR2 is SYGVKD. V lost 5 bases, J lost 3 bases, and 3 bases stayed unmatched. The CDR3 loop reads CAISMGQGVYEQYF. The CDR3 region has the DNA TGTGCCATCAGTATGGGACAGGGGGTCTACGAGCAGTACTTC.

The V and J genes are TRBV9 and TRBJ1-3; 10 bases match TRBD1. The CDR3 is 16 residues long. Germline V gene sequence: CDR1 SGDLS, CDR2 YYNGEE. The V and J ends lost 0 bases and 4 bases, in that order; junction bases with no gene match: 4. The CDR3 DNA is TGTGCCAGCAGCGTAGGACAGGGGGCCGGAGGAAACACCATATATTTT. Encoded protein: CASSVGQGAGGNTIYF.

The chain uses TRBV19 and TRBJ1-1, with 7 bases aligning to TRBD1. The CDR3 is 14 amino acids. The ends lost 5 bases at V and 5 bases at J; junction bases unmatched: 8. Germline loops: CDR1 LNHDA, CDR2 SQIVND (reference sequence). The CDR3 DNA reads TGTGCCAGTAGTGTCACAGGGGCCGGTACTGAAGCTTTCTTT. Translated: CASSVTGAGTEAFF.

The chain recombines TRBV29-1 with TRBJ2-7; D is perhaps TRBD1 (5 bases). Between the trimmed V and J ends, which lost 5 bases and 1 base, there was a span of 15 bases. Germline V gene data show CDR1 as SQVTM and CDR2 as ANQGSEA. CDR3 length: 14 amino acids. CDR3 sequence reads: CSVQGQYSSYEQYF. Written as DNA, the CDR3 is TGCAGCGTTCAGGGTCAGTATTCTTCCTACGAGCAGTACTTC.

The chain joins TRBV6-5 to TRBJ1-2; 8 bases align to TRBD1. Germline assignment: CDR1 MNHEY and CDR2 SVGAGI. This CDR3 is built from 15 residues. V trimming: 0 bases; J trimming: 4 bases; junction bases outside the gene matches: 4. This chain's CDR3 is CASSYSDRGIYGYTF. CDR3 coding DNA: TGTGCCAGCAGTTACTCCGACAGGGGAATCTATGGCTACACCTTC.

The V gene is TRBV2, the J gene TRBJ2-1; TRBD2 matches 9 bases. The germline V gene encodes CDR1 SNHLY and CDR2 FYNNEI. The length of the CDR3 is 16 residues. V gave up 2 bases and J gave up 7 bases; unmatched junction bases: 9. CDR3 residues: CASSEQGGRAGNEQFF. DNA of the CDR3: TGTGCCAGCAGTGAACAGGGCGGGAGGGCCGGTAATGAGCAGTTCTTC.

CDR3: CASRPDGNRYEQYF. The DNA for the CDR3 is TGTGCCAGCAGGCCCGACGGGAACCGCTACGAGCAGTACTTC. V usage is TRBV6-5 and J usage is TRBJ2-7, with D perhaps matching TRBD2 (5 bases). The CDR3 sequence is 14 residues long. Trimming took 6 bases from V and 3 from J, leaving 15 bases between them. Germline loops: CDR1 MNHEY, CDR2 SVGAGI.

This clone was found once. The chain carries TRBV27 and TRBJ2-6; D may be TRBD1 (6 bases). The CDR3 sequence is 17 residues long. The V gene's germline CDR1 is MNHEY and CDR2 SMNVEV (reference sequence). Trimming took off 7 bases at V and 4 bases at J, with 20 bases between the two ends. The CDR3 reads CASKQTGTRRGANVLTF. The CDR3 bases are TGTGCCAGCAAGCAAACCGGGACAAGGAGAGGGGCCAACGTCCTGACTTTC.

The table lists this clone with a count of one. The chain couples TRBV19 to TRBJ2-1; the D is unclear. The CDR3 is 13 residues long. In germline, CDR1 is LNHDA, CDR2 SQIVND (reference sequence). Trimming shortened V by 2 bases and J by 9 bases, and 11 bases separated the two germline ends. DNA for the CDR3: TGTGCCAGTAGTATAAGTTTACCCGGTGAGCAGTTCTTC. Protein sequence: CASSISLPGEQFF.

The chain joins TRBV28 to TRBJ1-3, with D tentatively TRBD1 (6 bases). Trimming left V 5 bases short and J 2 bases short, with 19 bases between. Per germline, CDR1 MDHEN and CDR2 SYDVKM. There are 17 residues in the CDR3. The CDR3 bases are TGTGCCAGCAGTCTAACCCCCTTGGGGGGGCCTGGAAACACCATATATTTT. Encoded protein: CASSLTPLGGPGNTIYF.

This chain uses TRBV7-9 with TRBJ1-4; D might be TRBD1 (5 bases). The CDR3 is 13 residues long. V lost 1 base and J lost 5, with 5 bases in between. The V gene's germline CDR1 is SEHNR and CDR2 FQNEAQ (reference sequence). The CDR3 coding sequence is TGTGCCAGCAGCTTAGGACAGAATGAAAAACTGTTTTTT. Encoded protein: CASSLGQNEKLFF.

This clone was detected only once. This chain uses TRBV19 with TRBJ1-1; D remains ambiguous. Germline CDR1 is LNHDA and CDR2 is SQIVND (reference sequence). With 3 bases removed from V and 4 bases from J, the gap between germline ends came to 12 bases. The CDR3 covers 14 residues. Written as DNA, the CDR3 is TGTGCCAGTAGTATTCGGGGAGCGATCACTGAAGCTTTCTTT. Protein: CASSIRGAITEAFF.

This clone has just a few counts. The chain is built from TRBV30 and TRBJ1-6; TRBD1 matches at 7 bases. J lost 0 bases, V lost 4 bases, and 9 bases had no gene match. The CDR3 has 17 residues. Germline V gives CDR1 GTSNPN, CDR2 SVGIG (reference sequence). The CDR3 DNA follows: TGTGCCTGGACCCCAGGGGGAACACGCTCCTATAATTCACCCCTCCACTTT. Translation gives CAWTPGGTRSYNSPLHF.

The V gene is TRBV6-5, the J gene TRBJ1-1; maybe TRBD1 (5 bases). CDR3 length: 13 amino acids. Germline V gives CDR1 MNHEY, CDR2 SVGAGI. V gave up 8 bases and J gave up 5 bases, with 15 bases separating them. The CDR3 spells CASGRVVETEAFF. DNA for the CDR3: TGTGCCAGCGGCAGGGTCGTGGAAACTGAAGCTTTCTTT.

The J gene is TRBJ2-3, the V gene TRBV10-3, with D uncertain. V lost 7 bases, J lost 5 bases, and 16 bases lay in between. Germline CDR1 reads ENHRY; CDR2 reads SYGVKD. This CDR3 region has 14 residues. The CDR3: CAIKPMESGDTQYF. For the CDR3, the DNA is TGTGCCATCAAGCCTATGGAGTCGGGAGATACGCAGTATTTT.

The J gene is TRBJ2-3, the V gene TRBV7-2; no reliable D call. Germline V gene sequence: CDR1 SGHTA, CDR2 FQGNSA. The CDR3 loop spans 14 amino acids. V was clipped by 3 bases and J by 2 bases, with 9 bases between them. The CDR3 DNA reads as TGTGCCAGCAGCTTTCTGAGGCTCACAGATACGCAGTATTTT. Protein sequence: CASSFLRLTDTQYF.

The chain is built from TRBV7-6 and TRBJ2-1, with 15 bases fitting TRBD2. The V and J ends lost 3 bases and 7 bases, in that order; junction bases with no gene match: 1. Germline CDR1 reads SGHVS; CDR2 reads FNYEAQ. The CDR3 consists of 15 residues. CDR3 sequence (DNA): TGTGCCAGCAGCTTTGGGACTAGCGGGAGGAATGAGCAGTTCTTC. Amino acid sequence: CASSFGTSGRNEQFF.

The gene calls are TRBV30 and TRBJ1-1; D may be TRBD1 (6 bases). Trimming pared 3 bases from V and 5 bases from J, leaving 16 bases between. CDR1 is GTSNPN, CDR2 SVGIG, per germline (reference sequence). This CDR3 comprises 14 residues. This CDR3 is CAWSKDRGNTEAFF. The CDR3 DNA is TGTGCCTGGAGCAAGGACAGAGGGAATACTGAAGCTTTCTTT.

This clone has a handful of counts. This chain links TRBV4-1 with TRBJ2-1, with 7 positions matching TRBD1. The CDR3 has 16 amino acids. With 5 bases clipped from V and 0 bases from J, the junction kept 7 bases outside the gene matches. The germline V gene encodes CDR1 MGHRA and CDR2 YSYEKL. CDR3 residues: CASSKPGQSSYNEQFF. CDR3 DNA sequence: TGCGCCAGCAGCAAACCGGGACAGAGCTCCTACAATGAGCAGTTCTTC.

This chain connects TRBV5-4 to TRBJ2-7, with 13 bases identical to TRBD2. CDR3 length equals 15 residues. Germline V lookup: CDR1 SGHNT, CDR2 YYREEE (reference sequence). J lost 4 bases, V lost 4 bases, and 5 bases had no gene match. The CDR3 DNA reads TGTGCCAGCAGCGCCAGACTAGCGGGGGGTTACGAGCAGTACTTC. Protein: CASSARLAGGYEQYF.

V gene TRBV14 combines with J gene TRBJ2-5, with unresolved D. Germline V gene data show CDR1 as SGHDN and CDR2 as FVKESK. Trimming took 4 bases from V and 0 from J, leaving 12 bases between them. The CDR3 is 15 residues long. The CDR3 region has the DNA TGTGCCAGCAGCCTCCTCGGCAGGTACCAAGAGACCCAGTACTTC. Residues: CASSLLGRYQETQYF.

This clone was observed a handful of times. V usage is TRBV29-1 and J usage is TRBJ1-2, with D perhaps matching TRBD1 (6 bases). V dropped 4 bases and J dropped 7 bases, with 19 bases sitting between them. The CDR3 runs 14 residues. The germline V gene has CDR1 SQVTM and CDR2 ANQGSEA. The CDR3 DNA reads as TGCAGCGTTGGGGTTCAGGGGAGAGTGAGTGGCTACACCTTC. Amino acid sequence: CSVGVQGRVSGYTF.

This sequence joins TRBV24-1 and TRBJ2-2; 9 positions agree with TRBD1. Germline lookup yields CDR1 KGHDR and CDR2 SFDVKD. Losses at the gene ends were 6 bases for V and 6 bases for J; bases not matched to a gene: 1. This CDR3 contains 13 residues. The CDR3 spells CATSTGGPGELFF. The CDR3 DNA is TGTGCCACCAGTACAGGGGGCCCCGGGGAGCTGTTTTTT.

V is TRBV7-6 and J is TRBJ2-3, with 8 bases that match TRBD2. CDR1 is SGHVS and CDR2 is FNYEAQ in the germline V gene. J was trimmed by 2 bases and V by 6 bases; bases with no gene match: 10. The CDR3 runs to 16 residues. This CDR3 reads CASSRGGTRFTDTQYF. CDR3 sequence (DNA): TGTGCCAGCAGTCGCGGTGGGACTAGATTCACAGATACGCAGTATTTT.

The chain links TRBV5-4 to TRBJ2-2; D unclear. V lost 4 bases to trimming and J lost 6 bases, with 10 bases between them. Germline V gives CDR1 SGHNT, CDR2 YYREEE (reference sequence). The CDR3 sequence is 13 residues long. As DNA, the CDR3 is TGTGCCAGCAGCCCTTCTATCGCCGGGGAGCTGTTTTTT. Translation: CASSPSIAGELFF. The entire variable domain, with the rest obtained from reference TRBV5-4 and TRBJ2-2, is as follows: ETGVTQSPTHLIKTRGQQVTLRCSSQSGHNTVSWYQQALGQGPQFIFQYYREEENGRGNFPPRFSGLQFPNYSSELNVNALELDDSALYLCASSPSIAGELFFGEGSRLTVL.

The table lists this clone with a few counts. The V gene is TRBV19, the J gene TRBJ1-4; D is undetermined. The CDR3 runs to 12 residues. The germline V and J ends were trimmed by 5 bases and 17 bases, with 18 bases remaining between them. Germline V gene data show CDR1 as LNHDA and CDR2 as SQIVND (reference sequence). CDR3 loop: CASSPPRTKCFF. The CDR3 DNA follows: TGTGCCAGTAGTCCCCCCCGGACTAAATGTTTTTTT.